Listed here is a single T cell receptor beta chain. The antigen is unknown. These data come from a study of T cell responses to AZD1222 COVID-19 vaccine. At the level of the study: Investigators merged groups given second doses at roughly 4 or roughly 12 weeks. Study-wide findings and caveats: Spike was spanned by vaccine-associated CD4 TCRs, with dominance at 160-218 and 743-854. Seropositivity was recorded at baseline in only a handful of AZD1222 recipients. The donors showed a predominance of white British ancestry and of females, with possible underestimation of clonal diversity.

Only in-frame clones appear in the TCRdb table, and some are missing; sequencing was by immunoSEQ multiplex PCR. The table lists about 180,000 clones, 70% to 90% of them singletons. From germline, CDR1 is LGHNA and CDR2 YNFKEQ. This CDR3 is built from 15 residues. The V gene lost 4 bases and the J gene lost 2 bases, with 12 bases spanning the gap. The chain combines TRBV4-2 with TRBJ1-5; D remains unclear. This TCR was sampled from an adult in good health. The sequencing used peripheral blood, collected on day 0 of AZD1222 vaccination. CDR3 protein: CASSPYNEGNQPQHF. The CDR3 nucleotides read TGTGCCAGCAGCCCTTATAATGAGGGCAATCAGCCCCAGCATTTT.